A selection of T cell receptor beta chains follows, all from one sample in a study of cytomegalovirus exposure and HLA in healthy donors. TCRdb's table, derived via immunoSEQ multiplex PCR, lists solely in-frame clones and lacks some. There are approximately 270,000 clones in the sample; more than 85% occur only once, and more than 10% lies in the top ten. Specimen: PBMCs. These receptors all stem from a man aged 18 to 35 in good health and CMV-seropositive. The CDR3 runs from the conserved cysteine through the conserved F or W. Fields, in order: CDR3 length, J gene, V gene, CDR3 protein.

length: 13; J: TRBJ1-1; V: TRBV14; CDR3: CASSQGYNTEAFF
length: 15; J: TRBJ2-5; V: TRBV14; CDR3: CASSQVISGSGTQYF
length: 13; J: TRBJ1-2; V: TRBV25-1; CDR3: CASSETGNYGYTF
length: 13; J: TRBJ1-5; V: TRBV27; CDR3: CASSPLGNQPQHF
length: 16; J: TRBJ1-5; V: TRBV19; CDR3: CASSIDPGEGNQPQHF
length: 14; J: TRBJ1-5; V: TRBV18; CDR3: CASSLGALNQPQHF
length: 18; J: TRBJ1-1; V: TRBV4-3; CDR3: CASSQEWGSGQRDTEAFF
length: 16; J: TRBJ2-6; V: TRBV5-6; CDR3: CASSPIIASGANVLTF
length: 16; J: TRBJ1-5; V: TRBV4-2; CDR3: CASSQEGGGVAQPQHF
length: 16; J: TRBJ2-7; V: TRBV7-2; CDR3: CASSSLTSGSRGEQYF
length: 11; J: TRBJ1-4; V: TRBV28; CDR3: CASSLEEKLFF
length: 15; J: TRBJ1-1; V: TRBV15; CDR3: CATSRDSGPNTEAFF
length: 14; J: TRBJ1-1; V: TRBV5-1; CDR3: CASSLIGGNTEAFF
length: 17; J: TRBJ2-1; V: TRBV5-6; CDR3: CASSLELGSGSLDEQFF
length: 15; J: TRBJ1-5; V: TRBV6-6; CDR3: CASSYRDRSNQPQHF
length: 18; J: TRBJ2-6; V: TRBV11-2; CDR3: CASSLLLKQQSRANVLTF
length: 14; J: TRBJ2-1; V: TRBV10-3; CDR3: CAISGSMSYNEQFF
length: 17; J: TRBJ2-7; V: TRBV6-1; CDR3: CASSDGSGTGIFYEQYF
length: 14; J: TRBJ2-2; V: TRBV7-9; CDR3: CASDKGVLAGELFF
length: 11; J: TRBJ1-1; V: TRBV2; CDR3: CASSDLIEAFF